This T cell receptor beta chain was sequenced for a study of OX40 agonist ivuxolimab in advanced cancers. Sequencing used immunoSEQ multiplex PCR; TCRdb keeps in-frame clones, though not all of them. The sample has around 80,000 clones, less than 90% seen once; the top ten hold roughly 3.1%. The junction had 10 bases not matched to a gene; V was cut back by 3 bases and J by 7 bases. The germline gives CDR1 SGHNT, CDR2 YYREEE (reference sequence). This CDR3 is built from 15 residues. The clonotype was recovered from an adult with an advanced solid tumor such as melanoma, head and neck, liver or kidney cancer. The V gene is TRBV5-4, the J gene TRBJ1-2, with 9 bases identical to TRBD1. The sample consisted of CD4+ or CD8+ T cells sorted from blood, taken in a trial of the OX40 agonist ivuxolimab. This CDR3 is CASSWWDRESIGYTF. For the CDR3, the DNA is TGTGCCAGCAGCTGGTGGGACAGGGAGTCGATTGGCTACACCTTC.